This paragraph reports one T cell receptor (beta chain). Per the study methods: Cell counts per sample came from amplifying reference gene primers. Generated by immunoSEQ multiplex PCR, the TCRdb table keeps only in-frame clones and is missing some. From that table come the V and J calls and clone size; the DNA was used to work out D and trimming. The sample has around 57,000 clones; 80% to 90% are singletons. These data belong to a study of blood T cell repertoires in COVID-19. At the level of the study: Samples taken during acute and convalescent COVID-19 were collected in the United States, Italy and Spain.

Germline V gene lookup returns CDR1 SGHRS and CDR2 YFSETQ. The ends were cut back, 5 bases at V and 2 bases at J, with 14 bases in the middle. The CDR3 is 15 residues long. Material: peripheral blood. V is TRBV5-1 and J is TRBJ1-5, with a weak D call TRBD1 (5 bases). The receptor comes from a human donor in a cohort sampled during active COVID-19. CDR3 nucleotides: TGCGCCAGCAGTGCCGACAGCCGGGGCAATCAGCCCCAGCATTTT. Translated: CASSADSRGNQPQHF. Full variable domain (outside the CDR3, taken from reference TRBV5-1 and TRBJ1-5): KAGVTQTPRYLIKTRGQQVTLSCSPISGHRSVSWYQQTPGQGLQFLFEYFSETQRNKGNFPGRFSGRQFSNSRSEMNVSTLELGDSALYLCASSADSRGNQPQHFGDGTRLSIL.